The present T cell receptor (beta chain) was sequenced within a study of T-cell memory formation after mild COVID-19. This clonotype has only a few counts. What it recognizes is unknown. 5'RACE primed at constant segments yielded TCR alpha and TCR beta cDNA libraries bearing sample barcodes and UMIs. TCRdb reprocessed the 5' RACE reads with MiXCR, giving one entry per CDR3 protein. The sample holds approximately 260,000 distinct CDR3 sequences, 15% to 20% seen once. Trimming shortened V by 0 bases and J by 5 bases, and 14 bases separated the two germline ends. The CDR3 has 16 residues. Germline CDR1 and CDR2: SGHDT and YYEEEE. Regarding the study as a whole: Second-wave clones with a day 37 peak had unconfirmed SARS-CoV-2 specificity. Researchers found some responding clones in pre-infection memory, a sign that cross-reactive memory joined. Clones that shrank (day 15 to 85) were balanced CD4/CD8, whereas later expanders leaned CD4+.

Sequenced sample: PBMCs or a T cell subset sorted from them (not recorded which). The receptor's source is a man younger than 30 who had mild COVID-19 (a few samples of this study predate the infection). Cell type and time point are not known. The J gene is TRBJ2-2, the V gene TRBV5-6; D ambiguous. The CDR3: CASSLAPSLRTGELFF. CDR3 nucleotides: TGTGCCAGCAGCTTGGCCCCCAGCCTTCGGACCGGGGAGCTGTTTTTT.